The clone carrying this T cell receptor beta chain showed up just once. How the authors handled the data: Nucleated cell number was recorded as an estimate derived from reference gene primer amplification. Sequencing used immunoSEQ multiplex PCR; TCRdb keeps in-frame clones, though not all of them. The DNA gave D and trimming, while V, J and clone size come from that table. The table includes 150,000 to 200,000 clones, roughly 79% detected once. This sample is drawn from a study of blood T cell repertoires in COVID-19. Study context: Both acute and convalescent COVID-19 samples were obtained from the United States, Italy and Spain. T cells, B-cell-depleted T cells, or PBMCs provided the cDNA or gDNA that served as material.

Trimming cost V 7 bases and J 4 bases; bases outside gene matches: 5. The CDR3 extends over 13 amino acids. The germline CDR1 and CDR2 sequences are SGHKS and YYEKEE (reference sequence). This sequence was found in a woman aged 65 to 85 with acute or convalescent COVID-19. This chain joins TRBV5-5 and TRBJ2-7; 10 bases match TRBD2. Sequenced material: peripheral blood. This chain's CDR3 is CASEREGSYEQYF. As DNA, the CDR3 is TGTGCCAGCGAGCGGGAGGGATCATACGAGCAGTACTTC.